This T cell receptor (beta chain) stems from a study of blood T cell repertoires in COVID-19 (dated by TCRdb to the early 2020s). At the level of the whole study: Samples from collaborators originated in the United States, Italy and Spain and spanned both the acute and convalescent phases of COVID-19. The prospective study material was composed of cDNA or gDNA derived from T cells, B-cell-depleted T cells, or PBMCs. Deeply sampled blood TCRbeta repertoires from subjects exposed to, actively infected with, or recovered from COVID-19 were included in the dataset. The repertoires were made available in a free public database intended to serve as a resource for research on the immune response to SARS-CoV-2. Samples came from the ongoing ImmuneRACE study (first 160 participants) plus 1,254 subjects from 6 global collaborators. Nearly every sample came with metadata listing a de-identified subject ID, COVID-19 status, age in years and sex. Where HLA class I and class II types were available, the types were taken from metadata supplied by the sample provider, not from assay-based typing. Here is what the overall study found, with its caveats: The amount of clinical and demographic metadata varied by source and participant and was provided uncurated.

At one collaborating source in Seattle, patients were enrolled during active infection and were followed longitudinally through the course of disease. Whole blood was collected in K2EDTA tubes by collaborating institutions according to the institutions' own protocols. For TCRbeta analysis, collaborator samples were shipped as frozen whole blood, as isolated PBMCs, or as DNA extracted from either sample type. Its CDR3 holds 16 amino acids, cysteine through phenylalanine. Of the read, only the CDR3 DNA is kept; its 48 bases are in frame from base 1. CDR1 and CDR2 are read off the germline V gene as LGHNA and YNFKEQ. V ends up 1 base short and J 5 bases short, with an unmatched junction base count of 9. TCRbeta CDR3 regions were amplified from genomic DNA using the immunoSEQ Assay, a bias-controlled multiplex PCR. As for the original processing: The number of nucleated cells in each sample was estimated from the amplification of reference gene primers within the assay. Sequence reads were collapsed and filtered to measure the absolute abundance of every unique TCRbeta CDR3 rearrangement. For each sample, productive Simpson clonality was calculated by taking the square root of Simpson's diversity index across productive rearrangements. Here the immuneACCESS table is served through TCRdb, limited to in-frame sequences with V and J called. Missing clones are a known gap in these copies; in checked studies unresolved V genes cover under half, and the rest lacks a known reason. That table supplies the V and J calls and clone size; D and trimming were determined from the DNA. The sample has around 300,000 clones on record, more than 85% of them singletons. The biggest ten clones account for around 2.2% of the sample.

Notes on this clone: The specificity of this receptor is unknown. Per-nucleotide qualities are absent, and no much larger clonotype sits a single base away.

The specimen was peripheral blood. This TCR was sampled from a woman younger than 45 with COVID-19, enrolled during active disease. The V and J genes are TRBV4-2 and TRBJ2-5; 8 junctional bases match TRBD1. The sequenced DNA is TGTGCCAGCAGCCAAGGAGAAACAGGGGACAGGGAGACCCAGTACTTC. This is translated as CASSQGETGDRETQYF.